This T cell receptor (beta chain) was profiled in a study of blood T cell repertoires in COVID-19. Study in general: Whether acute or convalescent, the COVID-19 samples came from the United States, Italy and Spain.

This CDR3 is built from 15 residues. Germline V CDR1 and CDR2: SGHTS, YDEGEE. Between the trimmed V and J ends, which lost 6 bases and 2 bases, there was a span of 15 bases. Here immunoSEQ multiplex PCR was the method, and the copy in TCRdb shows in-frame clones only, minus some. Of 440,000 or so clones in the sample, about nine tenths were seen once. The sequence was obtained from a middle-aged woman with COVID-19, enrolled during active disease. The chain carries TRBV5-8 and TRBJ1-5, with D possibly TRBD1 on 5 matching bases. Sequenced: peripheral blood. The CDR3 sequence is CASTNRKRGNQPQHF. Here the CDR3 DNA reads TGTGCCAGCACCAACAGGAAACGGGGCAATCAGCCCCAGCATTTT. The whole variable domain, remainder taken from reference TRBV5-8 and TRBJ1-5, is EAGVTQSPTHLIKTRGQQATLRCSPISGHTSVYWYQQALGLGLQFLLWYDEGEERNRGNFPPRFSGRQFPNYSSELNVNALELEDSALYLCASTNRKRGNQPQHFGDGTRLSIL.